This T cell receptor beta chain was recorded in a study of blood T cells in healthy people across ages. Study-level information: The capture of about one barcoded beta molecule per two T cells was achieved by template switching.

This clonotype was seen at least ten times. Each donor had around 9.8 milliliters of peripheral blood drawn. Trimming cost V 7 bases and J 8 bases, with 15 bases left between them. The CDR3 extends over 13 amino acids. Germline V gene lookup returns CDR1 MNHEY and CDR2 SVGEGT. Then a second PCR, running roughly 7 to 11 cycles, was carried out with a sample-barcoded 5' primer and a J-beta primer mix. TCRdb reanalysed the 5' RACE reads using MiXCR and keeps one entry per CDR3 protein. The table records around 990,000 distinct CDR3 sequences, 35% to 45% of them present only once. The TCR originated in a man aged 18 to 30 in good health. Sequencing used blood. The gene calls are TRBV6-2 or TRBV6-3 and TRBJ2-1; D may match TRBD1 or TRBD2 (6 bases each). DNA for the CDR3: TGTGCCAGCAAACGAAAGGGGGGCGATGAGCAGTTCTTC. Protein sequence: CASKRKGGDEQFF.